Listed below are T cell receptor beta chains from one sample, sequenced in a study of T cell repertoires in cytomegalovirus infection. From the reads, TCRdb called clonotypes with MiXCR, one entry per CDR3 protein. The data hold 680,000 or so distinct CDR3 sequences, with approximately 40% observed a single time. What was sequenced was PBMCs. Every receptor here comes from a human donor in good health (CMV status not recorded). Some clones in this sample may be carry-over from other donors' samples. Both conserved end residues are part of each CDR3. A D gene is named only where the DNA matches it firmly. Size is stated for part of the rows, as once, few or many counts, or as a class when the clone is expanded.

j_gene: TRBJ2-6; abundance: few; d_gene: TRBD1; v_gene: TRBV10-3; CDR3aa: CAISSGTGRFGANVLTF; CDR3nt: TGTGCCATCAGCTCCGGGACAGGGAGGTTTGGGGCCAACGTCCTGACTTTC
j_gene: TRBJ1-2; abundance: .; d_gene: .; v_gene: TRBV10-3; CDR3aa: CAISDREDYGYTF; CDR3nt: TGTGCCATCAGCGATCGGGAGGACTATGGCTACACCTTC
j_gene: TRBJ2-7; abundance: .; d_gene: TRBD2; v_gene: TRBV6-1; CDR3aa: CASSVLAGGTYEQYF; CDR3nt: TGTGCCAGCAGTGTTTTAGCGGGGGGAACCTACGAGCAGTACTTC
j_gene: TRBJ1-2; abundance: .; d_gene: .; v_gene: TRBV12-3/TRBV12-4; CDR3aa: CASSPGQLVYGYTF; CDR3nt: TGTGCCAGCAGTCCTGGACAGCTTGTCTATGGCTACACCTTC
j_gene: TRBJ1-5; abundance: .; d_gene: .; v_gene: TRBV28; CDR3aa: CASSLSRYNQPQHF; CDR3nt: TGTGCCAGCAGTTTATCTCGCTACAATCAGCCCCAGCATTTT
j_gene: TRBJ2-5; abundance: .; d_gene: .; v_gene: TRBV28; CDR3aa: CASRSPFGETQYF; CDR3nt: TGTGCCAGCAGGTCGCCTTTCGGAGAGACCCAGTACTTC
j_gene: TRBJ2-1; abundance: .; d_gene: TRBD2; v_gene: TRBV7-9; CDR3aa: CASSFSGGFYNEQFF; CDR3nt: TGTGCCAGCAGCTTTAGCGGGGGATTCTACAATGAGCAGTTCTTC
j_gene: TRBJ2-1; abundance: .; d_gene: TRBD2; v_gene: TRBV28; CDR3aa: CASRLSSGREQFF; CDR3nt: TGTGCCAGCAGACTATCTAGCGGGAGGGAGCAGTTCTTC
j_gene: TRBJ1-2; abundance: many; d_gene: .; v_gene: TRBV7-8; CDR3aa: CASSLGVLYGYTF; CDR3nt: TGTGCCAGCAGCCTCGGTGTTCTTTATGGCTACACCTTC
j_gene: TRBJ1-1; abundance: many; d_gene: TRBD1; v_gene: TRBV7-6; CDR3aa: CASSVTGATEAFF; CDR3nt: TGTGCCAGCAGCGTAACAGGGGCCACTGAAGCTTTCTTT
j_gene: TRBJ1-5; abundance: .; d_gene: .; v_gene: TRBV10-2; CDR3aa: CASRMTDVNQSQHF; CDR3nt: TGCGCCAGCAGGATGACAGATGTCAATCAGTCCCAGCATTTT
j_gene: TRBJ2-7; abundance: .; d_gene: .; v_gene: TRBV5-4; CDR3aa: CASSSGPTGAEMRQYF; CDR3nt: TGTGCCAGCAGCTCTGGACCGACAGGAGCGGAAATGCGGCAGTACTTC
j_gene: TRBJ2-1; abundance: .; d_gene: TRBD1; v_gene: TRBV7-9; CDR3aa: CASSPTGDGEQFF; CDR3nt: TGTGCCAGCAGCCCAACAGGGGACGGTGAGCAGTTCTTC
j_gene: TRBJ1-2; abundance: few; d_gene: .; v_gene: TRBV18; CDR3aa: CASSPAGALYGYTF; CDR3nt: TGTGCCAGCTCACCGGCAGGCGCTCTCTATGGCTACACCTTC
j_gene: TRBJ1-2; abundance: few; d_gene: .; v_gene: TRBV28; CDR3aa: CASSHGQSNPYNYGYTF; CDR3nt: TGTGCCAGCAGCCACGGACAGAGCAACCCGTATAACTATGGCTACACCTTC
j_gene: TRBJ1-5; abundance: .; d_gene: .; v_gene: TRBV5-6; CDR3aa: CASSYRLGYGNQPQHF; CDR3nt: TGTGCCAGCAGCTATCGCCTTGGGTATGGCAATCAGCCCCAGCATTTT
j_gene: TRBJ1-5; abundance: many; d_gene: TRBD1; v_gene: TRBV12-3/TRBV12-4; CDR3aa: CASSLDRDNQPQHF; CDR3nt: TGTGCCAGCAGCTTGGACAGGGACAATCAGCCCCAGCATTTT
j_gene: TRBJ2-3; abundance: .; d_gene: .; v_gene: TRBV7-2; CDR3aa: CASSLAGRRGTDTQYF; CDR3nt: TGTGCCAGCAGCTTAGCGGGACGACGGGGCACAGATACGCAGTATTTT
j_gene: TRBJ1-1; abundance: few; d_gene: TRBD1; v_gene: TRBV27; CDR3aa: CASSLLGQGVNTEAFF; CDR3nt: TGTGCCAGCAGTTTATTGGGACAGGGTGTGAACACTGAAGCTTTCTTT
j_gene: TRBJ1-1; abundance: .; d_gene: .; v_gene: TRBV19; CDR3aa: CAISIRRTGAEAFF; CDR3nt: TGTGCCATTAGTATTCGGAGAACGGGCGCTGAAGCTTTCTTT
j_gene: TRBJ2-3; abundance: .; d_gene: TRBD2; v_gene: TRBV20-1; CDR3aa: CSAREPSSGHTDTQYF; CDR3nt: TGCAGTGCTAGGGAACCCTCTAGCGGGCACACAGATACGCAGTATTTT
j_gene: TRBJ2-3; abundance: few; d_gene: TRBD2; v_gene: TRBV4-1; CDR3aa: CASSPGRAKTDTQYF; CDR3nt: TGCGCCAGCAGCCCGGGGAGGGCCAAGACAGATACGCAGTATTTT
j_gene: TRBJ2-1; abundance: many; d_gene: TRBD1; v_gene: TRBV7-6; CDR3aa: CASSPIRDRGANEQFF; CDR3nt: TGTGCCAGCAGCCCAATTCGGGACAGGGGTGCCAATGAGCAGTTCTTC
j_gene: TRBJ2-3; abundance: few; d_gene: TRBD2; v_gene: TRBV5-1; CDR3aa: CASSLRGGLAASTDTQYF; CDR3nt: TGCGCCAGCAGCTTGAGAGGCGGGCTAGCGGCTAGCACAGATACGCAGTATTTT
j_gene: TRBJ1-2; abundance: .; d_gene: .; v_gene: TRBV12-3/TRBV12-4; CDR3aa: CASSLGRRALGYGYTF; CDR3nt: TGTGCCAGCAGTTTGGGCAGGCGAGCTCTCGGCTATGGCTACACCTTC